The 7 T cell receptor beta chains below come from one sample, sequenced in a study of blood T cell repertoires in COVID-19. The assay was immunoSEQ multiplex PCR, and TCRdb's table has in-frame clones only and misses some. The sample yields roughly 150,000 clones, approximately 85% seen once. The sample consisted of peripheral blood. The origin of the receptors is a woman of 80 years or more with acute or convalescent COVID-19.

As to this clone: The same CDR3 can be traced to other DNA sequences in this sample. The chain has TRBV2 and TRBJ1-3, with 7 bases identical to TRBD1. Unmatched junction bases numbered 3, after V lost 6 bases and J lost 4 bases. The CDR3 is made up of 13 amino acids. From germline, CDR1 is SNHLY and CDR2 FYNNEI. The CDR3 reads CASSRDSGNTIYF. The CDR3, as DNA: TGTGCCAGCAGCCGGGACAGCGGAAACACCATATATTTT. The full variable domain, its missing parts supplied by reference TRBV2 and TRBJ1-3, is EPEVTQTPSHQVTQMGQEVILRCVPISNHLYFYWYRQILGQKVEFLVSFYNNEISEKSEIFDDQFSVERPDGSNFTLKIRSTKLEDSAMYFCASSRDSGNTIYFGEGSWLTVV.

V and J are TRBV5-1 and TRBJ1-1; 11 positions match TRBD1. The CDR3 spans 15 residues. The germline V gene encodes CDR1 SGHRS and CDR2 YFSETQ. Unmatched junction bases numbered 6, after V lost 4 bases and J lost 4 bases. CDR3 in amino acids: CASSPQGTGGTEAFF. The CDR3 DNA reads TGCGCCAGCAGCCCGCAAGGGACAGGGGGCACTGAAGCTTTCTTT. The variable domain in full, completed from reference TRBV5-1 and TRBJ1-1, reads KAGVTQTPRYLIKTRGQQVTLSCSPISGHRSVSWYQQTPGQGLQFLFEYFSETQRNKGNFPGRFSGRQFSNSRSEMNVSTLELGDSALYLCASSPQGTGGTEAFFGQGTRLTVV.

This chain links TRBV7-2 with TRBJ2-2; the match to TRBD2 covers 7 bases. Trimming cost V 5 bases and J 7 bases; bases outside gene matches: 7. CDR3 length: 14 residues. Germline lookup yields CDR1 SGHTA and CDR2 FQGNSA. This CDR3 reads CASSPRGSYGELFF. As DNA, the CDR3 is TGTGCCAGCAGCCCGCGGGGGTCGTACGGGGAGCTGTTTTTT.

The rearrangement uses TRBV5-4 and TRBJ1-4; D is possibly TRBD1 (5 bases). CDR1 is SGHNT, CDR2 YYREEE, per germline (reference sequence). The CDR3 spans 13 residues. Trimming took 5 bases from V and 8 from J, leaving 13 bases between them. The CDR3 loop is CASSRDQGEKLFF. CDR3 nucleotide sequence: TGTGCCAGCAGTCGCGACCAGGGAGAAAAACTGTTTTTT.

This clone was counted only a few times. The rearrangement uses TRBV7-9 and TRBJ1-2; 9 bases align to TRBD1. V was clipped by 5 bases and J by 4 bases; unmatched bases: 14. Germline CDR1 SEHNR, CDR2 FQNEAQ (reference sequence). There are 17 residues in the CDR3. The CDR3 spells CASSAGLRDRVLYGYTF. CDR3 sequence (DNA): TGTGCCAGCAGCGCCGGTCTGCGGGACAGGGTGCTCTATGGCTACACCTTC. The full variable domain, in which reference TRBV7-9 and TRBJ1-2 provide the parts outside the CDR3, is DTGVSQNPRHKITKRGQNVTFRCDPISEHNRLYWYRQTLGQGPEFLTYFQNEAQLEKSRLLSDRFSAERPKGSFSTLEIQRTEQGDSAMYLCASSAGLRDRVLYGYTFGSGTRLTVV.

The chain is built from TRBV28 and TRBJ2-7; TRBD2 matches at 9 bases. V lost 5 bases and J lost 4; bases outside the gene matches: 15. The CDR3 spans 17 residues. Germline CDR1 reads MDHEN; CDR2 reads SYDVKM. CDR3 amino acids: CASSPTGSGGETYEQYF. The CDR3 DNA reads TGTGCCAGCAGTCCCACGGGTAGCGGGGGAGAAACGTACGAGCAGTACTTC.

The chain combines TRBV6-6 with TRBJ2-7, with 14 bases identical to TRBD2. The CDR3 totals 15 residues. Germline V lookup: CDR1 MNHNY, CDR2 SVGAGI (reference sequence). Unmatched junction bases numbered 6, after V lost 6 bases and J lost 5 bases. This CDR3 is CASSPPGLAGDEQYF. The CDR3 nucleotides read TGTGCCAGCAGCCCACCGGGACTAGCGGGAGACGAGCAGTACTTC.